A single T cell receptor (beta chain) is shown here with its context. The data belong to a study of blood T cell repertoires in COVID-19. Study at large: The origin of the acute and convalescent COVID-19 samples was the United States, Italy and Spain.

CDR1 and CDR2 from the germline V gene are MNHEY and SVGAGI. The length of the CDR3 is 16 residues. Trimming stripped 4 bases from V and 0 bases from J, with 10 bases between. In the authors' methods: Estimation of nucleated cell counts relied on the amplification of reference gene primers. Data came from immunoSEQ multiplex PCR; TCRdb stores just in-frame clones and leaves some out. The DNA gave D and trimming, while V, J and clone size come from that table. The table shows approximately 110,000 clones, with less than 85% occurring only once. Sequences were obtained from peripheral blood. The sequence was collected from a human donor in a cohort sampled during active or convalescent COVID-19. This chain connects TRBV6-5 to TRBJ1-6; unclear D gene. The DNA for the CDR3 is TGTGCCAGCAGTTTGAGACTCAGCTCCTATAATTCACCCCTCCACTTT. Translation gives CASSLRLSSYNSPLHF.